This TCR beta chain was profiled in a study of blood T cell repertoires in COVID-19. As handled by the study authors: Estimates of nucleated cell counts were drawn from the amplification of reference gene primers. Clones were read by immunoSEQ multiplex PCR, and TCRdb kept only the in-frame ones, dropping some. D and trimming were read from the DNA, whereas the V and J calls and clone size are those reported in that table. This sample has around 50,000 clones; more than 75% occur once, and the top ten carry around 5.8%. CDR3 length equals 13 residues. Germline loops: CDR1 WSHSY, CDR2 SAAADI. V shed 3 bases and J shed 4 bases, with 9 bases lying between them.

The sample comprised PBMCs or T cells enriched from blood (not recorded which). This receptor was obtained from a woman in her fifties or sixties with acute COVID-19. The genes are TRBV10-2 and TRBJ1-2; no clear D. CDR3 sequence (DNA): TGCGCCAGCAGTGATGAGTTTAGCTATGGCTACACCTTC. Its protein product is CASSDEFSYGYTF.